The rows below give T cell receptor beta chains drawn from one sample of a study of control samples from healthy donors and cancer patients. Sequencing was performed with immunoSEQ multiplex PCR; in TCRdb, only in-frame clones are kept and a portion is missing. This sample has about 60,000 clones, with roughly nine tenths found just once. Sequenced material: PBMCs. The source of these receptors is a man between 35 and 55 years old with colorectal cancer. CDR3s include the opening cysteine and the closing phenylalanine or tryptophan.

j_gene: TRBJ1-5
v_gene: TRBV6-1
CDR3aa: CASSEVLWGNNQPQHF

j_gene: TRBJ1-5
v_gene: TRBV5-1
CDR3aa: CASSFGGLGANQPQHF

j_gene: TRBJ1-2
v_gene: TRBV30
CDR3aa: CAWSDRVGYGYTF

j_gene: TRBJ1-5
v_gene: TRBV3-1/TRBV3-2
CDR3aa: CASSQEGLSNQPQHF

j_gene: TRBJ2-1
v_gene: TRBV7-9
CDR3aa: CASSRTSSGTAYNEQFF

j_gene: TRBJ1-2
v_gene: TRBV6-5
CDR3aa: CASSSPRSSNYGYTF

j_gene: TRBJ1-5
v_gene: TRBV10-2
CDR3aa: CASSESGSNQPQHF

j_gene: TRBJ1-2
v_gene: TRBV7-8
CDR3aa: CASSRLEGRGNDGYTF

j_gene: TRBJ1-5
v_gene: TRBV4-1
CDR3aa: CASSQGDRGNQPQHF

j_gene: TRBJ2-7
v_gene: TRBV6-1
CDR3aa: CASSDPGQGLTYEQYF

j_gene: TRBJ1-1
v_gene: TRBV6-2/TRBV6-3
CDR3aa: CASSRDRGRTEAFF

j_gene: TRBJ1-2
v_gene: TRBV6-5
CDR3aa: CASSRQGRPNYGYTF

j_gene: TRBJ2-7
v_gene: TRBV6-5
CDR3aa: CASSSDRNYEQYF

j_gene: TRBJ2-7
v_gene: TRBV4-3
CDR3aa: CASSALAGESYEQYF

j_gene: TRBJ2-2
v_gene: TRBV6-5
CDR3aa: CASSYSGQGMGGELFF

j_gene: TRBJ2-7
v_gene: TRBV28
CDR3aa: CASSLQGRGRAPGEQYF

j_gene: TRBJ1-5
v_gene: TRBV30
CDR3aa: CAWSRGSNQPQHF

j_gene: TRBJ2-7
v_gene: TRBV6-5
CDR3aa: CASKQGYEQYF

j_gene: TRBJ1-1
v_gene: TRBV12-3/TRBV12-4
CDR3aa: CASSFGGVTEAFF

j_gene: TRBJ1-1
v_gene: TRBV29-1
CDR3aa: CSAAPGQGNTEAFF

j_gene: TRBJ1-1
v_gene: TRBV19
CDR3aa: CASSVDRATTEAFF

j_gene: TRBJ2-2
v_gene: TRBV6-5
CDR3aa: CATPRVGTNTGELFF

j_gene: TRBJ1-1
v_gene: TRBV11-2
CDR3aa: CASSFPLDTEAFF

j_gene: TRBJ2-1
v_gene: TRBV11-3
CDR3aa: CASSPSDQYNEQFF

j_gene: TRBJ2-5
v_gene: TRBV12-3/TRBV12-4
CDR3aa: CASNPSGVGTQYF

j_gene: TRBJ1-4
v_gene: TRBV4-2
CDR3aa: CASSQESIQGHTNEKLFF

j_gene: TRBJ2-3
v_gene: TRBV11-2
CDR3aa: CASSPGRQGTDTQYF

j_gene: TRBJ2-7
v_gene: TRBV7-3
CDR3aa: CASSLSAGGEYEQYF

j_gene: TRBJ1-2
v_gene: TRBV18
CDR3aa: CASSRETAYGYTF

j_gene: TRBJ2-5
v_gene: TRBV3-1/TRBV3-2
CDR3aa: CASSQYDRAVGTQYF

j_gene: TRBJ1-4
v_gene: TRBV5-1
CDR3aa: CASSLDGSSSEKLFF

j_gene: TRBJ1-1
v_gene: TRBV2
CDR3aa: CASRRVQNTEAFF

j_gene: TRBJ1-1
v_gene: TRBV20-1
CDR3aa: CSARYNTEAFF

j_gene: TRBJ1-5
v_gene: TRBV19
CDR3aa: CASSFVEQPQHF

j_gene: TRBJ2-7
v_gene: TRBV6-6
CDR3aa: CASSYGTGGFEQYF

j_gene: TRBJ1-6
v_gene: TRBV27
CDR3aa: CASSPTGGSPLHF

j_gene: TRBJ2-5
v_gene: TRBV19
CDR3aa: CASSNGLKETQYF

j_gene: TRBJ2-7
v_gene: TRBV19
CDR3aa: CASSRDRLYEQYF

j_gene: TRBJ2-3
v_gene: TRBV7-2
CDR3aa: CASSLGLAGGTDTQYF

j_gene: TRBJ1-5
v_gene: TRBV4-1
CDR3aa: CASSLRVGPNQPQHF

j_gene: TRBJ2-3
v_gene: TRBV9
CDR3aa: CASSEGRGPLSTDTQYF

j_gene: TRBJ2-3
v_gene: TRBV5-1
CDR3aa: CASRGEDRGSDTQYF

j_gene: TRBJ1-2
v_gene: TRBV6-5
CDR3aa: CASSYAGSGYGYTF

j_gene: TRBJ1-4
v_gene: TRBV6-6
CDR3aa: CASKRLGGGDEKLFF

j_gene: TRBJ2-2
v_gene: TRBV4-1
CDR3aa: CASSPRQGSNTGELFF

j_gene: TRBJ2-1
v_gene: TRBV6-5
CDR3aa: CASSLGRKTYNEQFF

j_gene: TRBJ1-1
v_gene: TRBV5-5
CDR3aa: CASSLEGMLVNTEAFF

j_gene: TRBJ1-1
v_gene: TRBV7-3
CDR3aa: CASSTRRNTEAFF

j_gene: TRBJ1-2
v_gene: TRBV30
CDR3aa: CAWSVAVGKDYTF

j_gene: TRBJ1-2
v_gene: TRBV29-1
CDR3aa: CSALTGIYGYTF

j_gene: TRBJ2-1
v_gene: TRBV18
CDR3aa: CASSDTGNPYNEQFF

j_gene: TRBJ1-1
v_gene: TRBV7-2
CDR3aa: CASSAAGAANTEAFF

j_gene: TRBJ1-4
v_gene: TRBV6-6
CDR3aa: CASSRTGTNEKLFF